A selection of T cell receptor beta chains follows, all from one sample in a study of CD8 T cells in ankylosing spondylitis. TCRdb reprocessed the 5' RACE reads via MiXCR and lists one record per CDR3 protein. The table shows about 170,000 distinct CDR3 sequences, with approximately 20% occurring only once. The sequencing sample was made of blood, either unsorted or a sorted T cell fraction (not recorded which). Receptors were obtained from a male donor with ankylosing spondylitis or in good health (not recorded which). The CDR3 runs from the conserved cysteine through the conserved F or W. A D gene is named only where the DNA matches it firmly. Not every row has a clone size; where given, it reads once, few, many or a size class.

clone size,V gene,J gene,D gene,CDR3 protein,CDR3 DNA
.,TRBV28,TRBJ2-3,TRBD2,CASRSGEPADTQYF,TGTGCCAGCAGAAGCGGGGAGCCCGCAGATACGCAGTATTTT
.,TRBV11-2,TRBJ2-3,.,CASRDPVADTQYF,TGTGCCAGCAGGGACCCCGTGGCAGATACGCAGTATTTT
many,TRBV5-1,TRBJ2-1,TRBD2,CASSLGPPTSGNNEQFF,TGCGCCAGCAGCTTGGGGCCCCCGACTAGCGGGAACAATGAGCAGTTCTTC
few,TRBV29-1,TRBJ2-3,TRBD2,CSVGRLAKTTDTQYF,TGCAGCGTTGGACGACTAGCGAAGACAACAGATACGCAGTATTTT
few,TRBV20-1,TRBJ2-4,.,CSARQGTAKNIQYF,TGCAGTGCTAGACAGGGGACAGCCAAAAACATTCAGTACTTC
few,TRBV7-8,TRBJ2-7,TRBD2,CASSLGLAGTYEQYF,TGTGCCAGCAGCTTAGGGCTAGCGGGAACCTACGAGCAGTACTTC
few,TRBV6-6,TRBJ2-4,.,CASSYRDIQYF,TGTGCCAGCAGTTATAGGGACATTCAGTACTTC
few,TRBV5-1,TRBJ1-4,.,CASSGGGPNEKLFF,TGCGCCAGCAGCGGGGGGGGACCTAATGAAAAACTGTTTTTT
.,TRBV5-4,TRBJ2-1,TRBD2,CASSGAGTSSYNEQFF,TGTGCCAGCAGCGGAGCCGGGACTAGCTCCTACAATGAGCAGTTCTTC
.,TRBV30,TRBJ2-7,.,CAWSISDDAYEQYF,TGTGCCTGGAGCATTTCGGACGACGCCTACGAGCAGTACTTC
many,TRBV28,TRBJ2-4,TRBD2,CASSLRGGRGKVSKNIQYF,TGTGCCAGCAGCCTACGGGGCGGGAGAGGTAAAGTGTCCAAAAACATTCAGTACTTC
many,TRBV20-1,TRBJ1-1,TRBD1,CSATQGARAFF,TGCAGTGCTACGCAGGGGGCGCGGGCTTTCTTT
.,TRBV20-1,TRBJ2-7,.,CSAIRENYEQYF,TGCAGTGCAATCCGGGAGAACTACGAGCAGTACTTC
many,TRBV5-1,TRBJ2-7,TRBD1,CASRVGDRGYEQYF,TGCGCCAGCAGGGTGGGGGACAGGGGCTACGAGCAGTACTTC
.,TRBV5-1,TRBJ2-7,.,CASSLGPDEQYF,TGCGCCAGCAGCTTGGGTCCAGACGAGCAGTACTTC
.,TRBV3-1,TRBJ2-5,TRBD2,CASSLGTSGIIRAQYF,TGTGCCAGCAGCCTCGGGACTAGCGGGATTATCAGGGCCCAGTACTTC
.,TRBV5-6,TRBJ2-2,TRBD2,CASSLSGNTWGELFF,TGTGCCAGCAGCTTAAGCGGGAATACCTGGGGGGAGCTGTTTTTT
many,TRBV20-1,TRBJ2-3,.,CSARGAADTQYF,TGCAGTGCTAGAGGGGCGGCAGATACGCAGTATTTT
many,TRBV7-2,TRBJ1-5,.,CASSLGRVQPQHF,TGTGCCAGCAGCTTGGGCAGGGTACAGCCCCAGCATTTT
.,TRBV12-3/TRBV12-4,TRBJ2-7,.,CASSLIPPADEQYF,TGTGCCAGCAGTTTAATTCCCCCGGCCGACGAGCAGTACTTC
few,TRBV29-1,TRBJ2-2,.,CSVAVLNTGELFF,TGCAGCGTTGCCGTTCTAAACACCGGGGAGCTGTTTTTT
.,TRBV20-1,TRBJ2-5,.,CSARGKGKQETQYF,TGCAGTGCTAGGGGGAAGGGGAAGCAAGAGACCCAGTACTTC
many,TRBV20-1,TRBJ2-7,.,CSAPLRGESYEQYF,TGCAGTGCTCCTCTCCGAGGGGAGTCCTACGAGCAGTACTTC
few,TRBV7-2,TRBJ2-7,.,CASSLVSQGREQYF,TGTGCCAGCAGCTTAGTGTCGCAGGGTCGCGAGCAGTACTTC